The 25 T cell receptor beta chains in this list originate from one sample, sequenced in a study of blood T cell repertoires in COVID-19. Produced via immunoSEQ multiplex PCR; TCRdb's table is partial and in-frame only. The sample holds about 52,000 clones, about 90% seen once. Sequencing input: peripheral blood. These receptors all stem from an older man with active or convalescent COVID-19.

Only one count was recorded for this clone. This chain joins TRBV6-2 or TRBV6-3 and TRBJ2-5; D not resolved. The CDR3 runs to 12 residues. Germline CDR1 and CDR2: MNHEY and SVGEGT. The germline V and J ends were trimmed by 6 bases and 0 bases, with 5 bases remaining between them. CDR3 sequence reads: CASSANQETQYF. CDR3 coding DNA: TGTGCCAGCAGCGCTAACCAAGAGACCCAGTACTTC.

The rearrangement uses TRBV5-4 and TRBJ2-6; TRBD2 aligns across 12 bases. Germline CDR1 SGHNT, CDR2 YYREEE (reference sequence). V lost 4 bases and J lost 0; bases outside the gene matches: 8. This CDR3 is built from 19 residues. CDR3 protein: CASSTGTSGPSSGANVLTF. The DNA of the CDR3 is TGTGCCAGCAGCACAGGGACTAGCGGGCCAAGCTCTGGGGCCAACGTCCTGACTTTC.

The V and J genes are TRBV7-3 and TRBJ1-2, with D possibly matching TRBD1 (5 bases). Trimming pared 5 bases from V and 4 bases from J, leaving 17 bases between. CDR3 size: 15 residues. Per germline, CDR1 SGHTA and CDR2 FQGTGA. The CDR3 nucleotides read TGTGCCAGCAGCCCCGGGGGGGATCTGGCCTATGGCTACACCTTC. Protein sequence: CASSPGGDLAYGYTF. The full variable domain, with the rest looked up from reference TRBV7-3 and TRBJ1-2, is GAGVSQTPSNKVTEKGKYVELRCDPISGHTALYWYRQSLGQGPEFLIYFQGTGAADDSGLPNDRFFAVRPEGSVSTLKIQRTERGDSAVYLCASSPGGDLAYGYTFGSGTRLTVV.

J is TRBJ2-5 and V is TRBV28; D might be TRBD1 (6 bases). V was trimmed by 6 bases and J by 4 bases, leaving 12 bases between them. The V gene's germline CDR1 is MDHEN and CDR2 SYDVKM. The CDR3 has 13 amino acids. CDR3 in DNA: TGTGCCAGCAGGAAAACAGGGCCAGAGACCCAGTACTTC. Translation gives CASRKTGPETQYF.

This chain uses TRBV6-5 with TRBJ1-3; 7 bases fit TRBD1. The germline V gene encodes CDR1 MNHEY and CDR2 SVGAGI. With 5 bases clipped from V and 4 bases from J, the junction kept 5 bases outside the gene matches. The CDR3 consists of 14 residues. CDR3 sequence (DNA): TGTGCCAGCAGTCTGACAGGGTGGGGAAACACCATATATTTT. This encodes CASSLTGWGNTIYF.

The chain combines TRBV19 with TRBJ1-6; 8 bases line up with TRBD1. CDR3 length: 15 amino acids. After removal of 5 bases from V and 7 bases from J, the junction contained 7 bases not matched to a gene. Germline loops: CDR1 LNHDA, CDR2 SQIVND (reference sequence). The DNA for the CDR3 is TGTGCCAGTAGTTCGAGGACAGGGCGGAATTCACCCCTCCACTTT. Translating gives CASSSRTGRNSPLHF.

The CDR3 sequence is CASSKTGLSYEQYF. For the CDR3, the DNA is TGTGCCAGCAGTAAGACAGGGCTCTCCTACGAGCAGTACTTC. This chain joins TRBV7-9 and TRBJ2-7; 7 bases are shared with TRBD1. The ends lost 6 bases at V and 0 bases at J; junction bases unmatched: 5. The V gene's germline CDR1 is SEHNR and CDR2 FQNEAQ (reference sequence). This CDR3 spans 14 amino acids.

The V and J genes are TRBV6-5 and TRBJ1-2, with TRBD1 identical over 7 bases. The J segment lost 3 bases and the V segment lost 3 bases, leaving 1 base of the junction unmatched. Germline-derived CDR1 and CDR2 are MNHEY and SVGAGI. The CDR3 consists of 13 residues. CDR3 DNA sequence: TGTGCCAGCAGTTATGGACAGGACTATGGCTACACCTTC. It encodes CASSYGQDYGYTF.

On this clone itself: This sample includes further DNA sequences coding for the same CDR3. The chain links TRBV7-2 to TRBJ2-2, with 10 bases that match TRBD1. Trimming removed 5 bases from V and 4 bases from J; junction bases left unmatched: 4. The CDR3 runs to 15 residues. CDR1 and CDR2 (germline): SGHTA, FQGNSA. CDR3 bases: TGTGCCAGCAGCCTCAGGACAGGGGGCACCGGGGAGCTGTTTTTT. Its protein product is CASSLRTGGTGELFF.

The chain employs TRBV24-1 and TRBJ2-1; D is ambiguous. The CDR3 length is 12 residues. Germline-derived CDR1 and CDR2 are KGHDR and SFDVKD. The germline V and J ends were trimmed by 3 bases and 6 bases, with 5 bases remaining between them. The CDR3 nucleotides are TGTGCCACCAGTGATCCCGGCAATGAGCAGTTCTTC. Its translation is CATSDPGNEQFF.

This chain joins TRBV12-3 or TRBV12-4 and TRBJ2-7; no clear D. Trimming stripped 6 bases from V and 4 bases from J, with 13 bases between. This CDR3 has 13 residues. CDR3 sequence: CASRPGSRYEQYF. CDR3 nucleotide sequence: TGTGCCAGCAGGCCCGGTAGTCGATACGAGCAGTACTTC.

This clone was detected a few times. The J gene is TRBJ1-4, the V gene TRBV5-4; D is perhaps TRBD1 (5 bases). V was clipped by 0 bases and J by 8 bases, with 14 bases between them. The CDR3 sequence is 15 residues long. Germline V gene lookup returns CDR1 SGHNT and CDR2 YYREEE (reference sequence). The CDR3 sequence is CASSLEGRVGEKLFF. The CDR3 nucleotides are TGTGCCAGCAGCTTGGAGGGCAGGGTAGGGGAAAAACTGTTTTTT.

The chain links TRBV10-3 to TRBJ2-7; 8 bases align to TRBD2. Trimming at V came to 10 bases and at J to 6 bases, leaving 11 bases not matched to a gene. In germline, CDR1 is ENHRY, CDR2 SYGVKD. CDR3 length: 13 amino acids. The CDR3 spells CATSSGGIGEQYF. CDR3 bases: TGTGCCACTTCAAGCGGGGGAATTGGCGAGCAGTACTTC.

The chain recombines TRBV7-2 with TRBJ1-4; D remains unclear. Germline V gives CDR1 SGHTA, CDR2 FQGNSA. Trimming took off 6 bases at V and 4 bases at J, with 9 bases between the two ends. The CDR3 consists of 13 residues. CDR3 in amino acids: CASRRGDNEKLFF. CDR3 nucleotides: TGTGCCAGCAGGCGGGGTGATAATGAAAAACTGTTTTTT. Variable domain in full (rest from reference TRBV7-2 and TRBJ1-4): GAGVSQSPSNKVTEKGKDVELRCDPISGHTALYWYRQSLGQGLEFLIYFQGNSAPDKSGLPSDRFSAERTGGSVSTLTIQRTQQEDSAVYLCASRRGDNEKLFFGSGTQLSVL.

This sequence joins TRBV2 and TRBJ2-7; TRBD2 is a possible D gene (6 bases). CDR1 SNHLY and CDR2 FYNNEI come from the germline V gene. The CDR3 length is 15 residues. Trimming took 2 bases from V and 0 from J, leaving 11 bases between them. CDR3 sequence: CASSENSGYSYEQYF. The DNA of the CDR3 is TGTGCCAGCAGTGAAAATAGCGGCTACTCCTACGAGCAGTACTTC.

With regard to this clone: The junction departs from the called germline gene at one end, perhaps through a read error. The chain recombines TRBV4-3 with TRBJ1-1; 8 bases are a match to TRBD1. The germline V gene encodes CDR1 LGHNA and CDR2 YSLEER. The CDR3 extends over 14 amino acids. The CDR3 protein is CASQTGGMKTEAFF. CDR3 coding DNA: TGCGCCAGCCAAACAGGGGGAATGAAAACTGAAGCTTTCTTT.

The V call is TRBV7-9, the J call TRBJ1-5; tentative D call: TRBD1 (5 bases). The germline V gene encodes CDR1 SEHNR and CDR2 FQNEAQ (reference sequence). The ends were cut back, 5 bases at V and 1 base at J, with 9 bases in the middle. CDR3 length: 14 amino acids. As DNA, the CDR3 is TGTGCCAGCAGCCTCGACAGAAGCAATCAGCCCCAGCATTTT. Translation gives CASSLDRSNQPQHF.

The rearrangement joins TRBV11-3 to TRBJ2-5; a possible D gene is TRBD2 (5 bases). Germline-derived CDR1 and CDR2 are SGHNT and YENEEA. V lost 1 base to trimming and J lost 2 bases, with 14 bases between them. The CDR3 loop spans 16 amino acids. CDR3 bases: TGTGCCAGCAGCTTAGGATTAACGGGAAGACAAGAGACCCAGTACTTC. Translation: CASSLGLTGRQETQYF.

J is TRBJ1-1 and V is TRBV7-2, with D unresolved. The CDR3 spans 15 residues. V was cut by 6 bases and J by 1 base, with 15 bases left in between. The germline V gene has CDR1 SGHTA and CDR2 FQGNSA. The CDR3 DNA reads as TGTGCCAGCAGTCCCCGAGGCCAACAGAACACTGAAGCTTTCTTT. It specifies CASSPRGQQNTEAFF.

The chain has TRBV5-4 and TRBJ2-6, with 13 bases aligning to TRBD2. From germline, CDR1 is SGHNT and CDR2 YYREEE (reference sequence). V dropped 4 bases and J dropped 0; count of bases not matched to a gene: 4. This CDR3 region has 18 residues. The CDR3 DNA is TGTGCCAGCAGCCCGGGACTAGCGGGACGCTCTGGGGCCAACGTCCTGACTTTC. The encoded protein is CASSPGLAGRSGANVLTF.

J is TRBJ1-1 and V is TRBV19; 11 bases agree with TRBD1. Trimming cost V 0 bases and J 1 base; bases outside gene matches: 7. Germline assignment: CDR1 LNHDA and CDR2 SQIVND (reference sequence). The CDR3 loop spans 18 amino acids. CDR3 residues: CASSIERGQGARNTEAFF. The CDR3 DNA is TGTGCCAGTAGTATAGAACGAGGACAGGGGGCAAGGAACACTGAAGCTTTCTTT. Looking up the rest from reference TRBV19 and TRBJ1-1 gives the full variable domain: DGGITQSPKYLFRKEGQNVTLSCEQNLNHDAMYWYRQDPGQGLRLIYYSQIVNDFQKGDIAEGYSVSREKKESFPLTVTSAQKNPTAFYLCASSIERGQGARNTEAFFGQGTRLTVV.

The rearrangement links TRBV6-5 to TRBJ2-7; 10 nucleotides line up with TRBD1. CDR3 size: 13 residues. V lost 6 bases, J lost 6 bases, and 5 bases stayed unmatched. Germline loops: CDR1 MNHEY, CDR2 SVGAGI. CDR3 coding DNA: TGTGCCAGCAGCCGACAGGGGGCGGGCGAGCAGTACTTC. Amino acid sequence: CASSRQGAGEQYF.

CDR3 in amino acids: CASSLQGANTEAFF. CDR3 bases: TGTGCCAGCAGTCTACAGGGGGCGAACACTGAAGCTTTCTTT. The rearrangement links TRBV6-4 to TRBJ1-1, with 9 bases lining up with TRBD1. CDR3 length: 14 residues. CDR1 and CDR2 (germline): MRHNA, SNTAGT. V dropped 5 bases and J dropped 1; count of bases not matched to a gene: 2.

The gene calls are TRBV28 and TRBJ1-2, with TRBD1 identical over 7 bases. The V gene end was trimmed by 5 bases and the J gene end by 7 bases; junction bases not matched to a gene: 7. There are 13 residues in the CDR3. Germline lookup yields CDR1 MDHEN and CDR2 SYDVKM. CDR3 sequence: CASSVAGQIGYTF. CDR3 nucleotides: TGTGCCAGCAGTGTGGCGGGACAGATTGGCTACACCTTC.

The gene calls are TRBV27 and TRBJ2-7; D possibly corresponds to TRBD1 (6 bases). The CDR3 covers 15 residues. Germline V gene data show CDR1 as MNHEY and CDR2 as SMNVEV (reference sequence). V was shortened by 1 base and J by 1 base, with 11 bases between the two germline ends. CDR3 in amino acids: CASSLWSGTSYEQYF. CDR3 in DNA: TGTGCCAGCAGTTTATGGAGTGGGACATCCTACGAGCAGTACTTC.